The clone carrying this T cell receptor beta chain has more than one count but fewer than ten. This entry comes from a study of blood T cell repertoires in COVID-19. Across the study: The study drew acute and convalescent COVID-19 samples from the United States, Italy and Spain.

TCRdb's table, derived via immunoSEQ multiplex PCR, lists solely in-frame clones and lacks some. Of 400,000 to 550,000 clones listed, 85% to 90% are singletons. Germline V gives CDR1 MDHEN, CDR2 SYDVKM. V shed 5 bases and J 0 bases; nucleotides not matched to a gene: 6. The CDR3 consists of 16 residues. J is TRBJ2-2 and V is TRBV28, with 7 positions matching TRBD1. Sequences were obtained from peripheral blood. The receptor was isolated from a woman aged 30 to 39 with acute or convalescent COVID-19. The CDR3 bases are TGTGCCAGCAGTCGAATAGGGACAGCGAACACCGGGGAGCTGTTTTTT. As protein: CASSRIGTANTGELFF.